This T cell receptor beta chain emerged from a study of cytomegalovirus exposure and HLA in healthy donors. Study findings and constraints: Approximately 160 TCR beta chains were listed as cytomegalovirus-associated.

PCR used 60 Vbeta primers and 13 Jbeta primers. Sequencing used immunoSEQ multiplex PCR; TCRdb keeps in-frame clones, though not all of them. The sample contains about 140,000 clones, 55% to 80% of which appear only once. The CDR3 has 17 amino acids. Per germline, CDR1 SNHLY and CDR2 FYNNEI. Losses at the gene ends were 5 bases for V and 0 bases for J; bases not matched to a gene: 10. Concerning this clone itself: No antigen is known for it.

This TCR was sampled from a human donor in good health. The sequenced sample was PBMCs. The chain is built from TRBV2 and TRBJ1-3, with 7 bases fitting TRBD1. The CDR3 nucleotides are TGTGCCAGCAGTCGAGGACAGGTCCAGGGCTCTGGAAACACCATATATTTT. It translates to CASSRGQVQGSGNTIYF. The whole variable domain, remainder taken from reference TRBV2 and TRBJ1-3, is EPEVTQTPSHQVTQMGQEVILRCVPISNHLYFYWYRQILGQKVEFLVSFYNNEISEKSEIFDDQFSVERPDGSNFTLKIRSTKLEDSAMYFCASSRGQVQGSGNTIYFGEGSWLTVV.